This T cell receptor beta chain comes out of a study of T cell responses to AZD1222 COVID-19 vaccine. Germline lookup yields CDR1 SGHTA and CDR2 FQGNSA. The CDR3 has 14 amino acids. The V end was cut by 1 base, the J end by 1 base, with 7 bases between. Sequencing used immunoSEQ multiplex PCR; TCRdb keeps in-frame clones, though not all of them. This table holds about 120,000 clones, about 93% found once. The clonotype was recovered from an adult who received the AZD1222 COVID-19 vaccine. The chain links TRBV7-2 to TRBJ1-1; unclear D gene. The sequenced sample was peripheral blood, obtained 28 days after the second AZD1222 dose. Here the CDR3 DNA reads TGTGCCAGCAGCTTAGGGGCAGCGAACACTGAAGCTTTCTTT. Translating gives CASSLGAANTEAFF.